Listed below are T cell receptor beta chains from one sample, sequenced in a study of response to subunit inactivated influenza vaccine. TCRdb independently ran MiXCR on the RT-PCR reads; one entry per CDR3 protein. The repertoire holds about 620,000 distinct CDR3 sequences, with around 11% as singletons. The source material was PBMCs from blood, sampled on the day of vaccination. The source of these receptors is a man in his fifties or sixties who received an inactivated influenza vaccine. CDR3s include the opening cysteine and the closing phenylalanine or tryptophan. D genes are given only for firm matches. Some rows mark clone size as missing; the rest say once, few, many or name a class of expanded clone.

j_call: TRBJ2-7; d_call: NA; v_call: TRBV12-3/TRBV12-4; clone_size: NA; cdr3_aa: CASRRTGSSASSYEQYF; cdr3_nt: TGTGCCAGCCGACGGACTGGTTCTAGCGCGAGCTCCTACGAGCAGTACTTC
j_call: TRBJ1-1; d_call: TRBD1; v_call: TRBV5-1; clone_size: few; cdr3_aa: CASSPRTGGVSTEAFF; cdr3_nt: TGCGCCAGCAGCCCGCGCACAGGGGGCGTATCGACTGAAGCTTTCTTT
j_call: TRBJ2-7; d_call: NA; v_call: TRBV25-1; clone_size: NA; cdr3_aa: CASGTNRFQYF; cdr3_nt: TGTGCCAGCGGAACCAACAGATTCCAGTACTTC
j_call: TRBJ1-4; d_call: TRBD1; v_call: TRBV4-2; clone_size: NA; cdr3_aa: CASSQNRGIDEKLFF; cdr3_nt: TGTGCCAGCAGCCAGAACAGGGGCATAGATGAAAAACTGTTTTTT
j_call: TRBJ2-1; d_call: NA; v_call: TRBV9; clone_size: few; cdr3_aa: CASSPLAPPVPNEQFF; cdr3_nt: TGTGCCAGCAGCCCCTTGGCACCTCCGGTCCCAAATGAGCAGTTCTTC
j_call: TRBJ2-3; d_call: TRBD2; v_call: TRBV4-2; clone_size: NA; cdr3_aa: CASSQSGTSGRGGVDTQYF; cdr3_nt: TGTGCCAGCAGCCAGTCCGGGACTAGCGGGAGAGGAGGCGTAGATACGCAGTATTTT
j_call: TRBJ2-3; d_call: TRBD2; v_call: TRBV12-3/TRBV12-4; clone_size: NA; cdr3_aa: CASSREGRMQYF; cdr3_nt: TGTGCCAGCAGTCGGGAGGGCCGGATGCAGTATTTT
j_call: TRBJ2-7; d_call: TRBD2; v_call: TRBV10-3; clone_size: few; cdr3_aa: CAISGLAASSYEQYF; cdr3_nt: TGTGCCATCAGTGGACTAGCGGCGAGCTCCTACGAGCAGTACTTC
j_call: TRBJ2-3; d_call: NA; v_call: TRBV7-9; clone_size: NA; cdr3_aa: CASSPSGSNADTQYF; cdr3_nt: TGTGCCAGCAGCCCCTCGGGGAGTAACGCAGATACGCAGTATTTT
j_call: TRBJ2-7; d_call: NA; v_call: TRBV6-1; clone_size: few; cdr3_aa: CASSAGGSYEQYF; cdr3_nt: TGTGCCAGCAGTGCTGGGGGCTCCTACGAGCAGTACTTC
j_call: TRBJ2-3; d_call: NA; v_call: TRBV15; clone_size: NA; cdr3_aa: CATSRGRTDTQYF; cdr3_nt: TGTGCCACCAGCAGGGGCAGGACAGATACGCAGTATTTT
j_call: TRBJ2-2; d_call: NA; v_call: TRBV7-2; clone_size: few; cdr3_aa: CASSGAGQLKSGELFF; cdr3_nt: TGTGCCAGCAGCGGGGCCGGACAGTTAAAATCCGGGGAGCTGTTTTTT
j_call: TRBJ1-5; d_call: NA; v_call: TRBV6-7; clone_size: many; cdr3_aa: CASSYSGSAKDGSQPQHF; cdr3_nt: TGTGCCAGCAGTTACTCGGGCAGCGCCAAAGATGGGAGTCAGCCCCAGCATTTT
j_call: TRBJ2-7; d_call: TRBD1; v_call: TRBV29-1; clone_size: few; cdr3_aa: CSAQPGTGSEQYF; cdr3_nt: TGCAGCGCCCAACCCGGGACAGGGTCCGAGCAGTACTTC
j_call: TRBJ2-2; d_call: NA; v_call: TRBV28; clone_size: once; cdr3_aa: CASNTDGELFF; cdr3_nt: TGTGCCAGCAACACGGACGGGGAGCTGTTTTTT
j_call: TRBJ2-3; d_call: NA; v_call: TRBV20-1; clone_size: few; cdr3_aa: CSASSPQRVKDTQYF; cdr3_nt: TGCAGTGCTAGTAGCCCCCAGCGGGTTAAAGATACGCAGTATTTT
j_call: TRBJ1-2; d_call: NA; v_call: TRBV7-9; clone_size: NA; cdr3_aa: CASSRAGESGYTF; cdr3_nt: TGTGCCAGCAGCCGCGCAGGGGAGTCGGGCTACACCTTC
j_call: TRBJ2-5; d_call: NA; v_call: TRBV20-1; clone_size: NA; cdr3_aa: CSAHRGLKTQYF; cdr3_nt: TGCAGTGCTCATCGGGGGCTTAAGACCCAGTACTTC
j_call: TRBJ2-3; d_call: NA; v_call: TRBV2; clone_size: NA; cdr3_aa: CASRRTGTDTQYF; cdr3_nt: TGTGCCAGCAGGAGGACGGGCACAGATACGCAGTATTTT
j_call: TRBJ2-3; d_call: TRBD1; v_call: TRBV29-1; clone_size: many; cdr3_aa: CSVRTGGGTDTQYF; cdr3_nt: TGCAGCGTCCGGACAGGGGGCGGCACAGATACGCAGTATTTT
j_call: TRBJ2-3; d_call: NA; v_call: TRBV20-1; clone_size: NA; cdr3_aa: CSARTTAKFTDTQYF; cdr3_nt: TGCAGTGCAAGGACTACGGCGAAATTCACAGATACGCAGTATTTT
j_call: TRBJ2-5; d_call: NA; v_call: TRBV28; clone_size: NA; cdr3_aa: CASSPTTFATETQYF; cdr3_nt: TGTGCCAGCAGTCCCACGACTTTTGCAACGGAGACCCAGTACTTC
j_call: TRBJ1-6; d_call: NA; v_call: TRBV20-1; clone_size: many; cdr3_aa: CSAPPTLLSPLHF; cdr3_nt: TGCAGTGCTCCTCCCACCCTCCTTTCACCCCTCCACTTT
j_call: TRBJ2-2; d_call: NA; v_call: TRBV5-6; clone_size: NA; cdr3_aa: CASSGSVNTGELFF; cdr3_nt: TGTGCCAGCAGCGGTAGCGTGAACACCGGGGAGCTGTTTTTT
j_call: TRBJ2-7; d_call: NA; v_call: TRBV4-3; clone_size: many; cdr3_aa: CASSRGVAGIYEQYF; cdr3_nt: TGCGCCAGCAGCCGAGGGGTGGCAGGAATATACGAGCAGTACTTC
j_call: TRBJ2-1; d_call: TRBD2; v_call: TRBV29-1; clone_size: many; cdr3_aa: CSATGTSLGEQFF; cdr3_nt: TGCAGCGCCACCGGGACTAGCCTTGGTGAGCAGTTCTTC
j_call: TRBJ1-2; d_call: TRBD1; v_call: TRBV5-1; clone_size: many; cdr3_aa: CASSTPGQSYGYTF; cdr3_nt: TGCGCCAGCAGTACTCCGGGACAGTCATATGGCTACACCTTC
j_call: TRBJ2-3; d_call: NA; v_call: TRBV5-5; clone_size: NA; cdr3_aa: CASSYDGWASTDTQYF; cdr3_nt: TGTGCCAGCAGTTATGATGGATGGGCGAGCACAGATACGCAGTATTTT
j_call: TRBJ2-1; d_call: NA; v_call: TRBV14; clone_size: few; cdr3_aa: CASSQDILLDEQFF; cdr3_nt: TGTGCCAGCAGCCAAGATATACTTCTGGATGAGCAGTTCTTC
j_call: TRBJ2-3; d_call: NA; v_call: TRBV7-7; clone_size: few; cdr3_aa: CASSSRLSTDTQYF; cdr3_nt: TGTGCTAGCAGCTCGCGACTTAGCACAGATACGCAGTATTTT
j_call: TRBJ2-1; d_call: TRBD2; v_call: TRBV28; clone_size: few; cdr3_aa: CASSFPARLAGVSTYNEQFF; cdr3_nt: TGTGCCAGCAGTTTCCCCGCCCGGCTAGCGGGAGTCTCGACCTACAATGAGCAGTTCTTC
j_call: TRBJ1-2; d_call: NA; v_call: TRBV7-2; clone_size: NA; cdr3_aa: CASSFNPVNYGYTF; cdr3_nt: TGTGCCAGCAGCTTTAACCCCGTTAACTATGGCTACACCTTC
j_call: TRBJ2-1; d_call: NA; v_call: TRBV15; clone_size: NA; cdr3_aa: CATSRDRSRQFF; cdr3_nt: TGTGCCACCAGCAGAGATAGGTCGCGGCAGTTCTTC
j_call: TRBJ2-7; d_call: NA; v_call: TRBV25-1; clone_size: NA; cdr3_aa: CASSVARGYEQYF; cdr3_nt: TGTGCCAGCAGTGTCGCCAGGGGATACGAGCAGTACTTC
j_call: TRBJ2-2; d_call: TRBD2; v_call: TRBV27; clone_size: NA; cdr3_aa: CASSHRVAGGRGTGELFF; cdr3_nt: TGTGCCAGCAGTCATCGAGTAGCGGGAGGACGGGGGACCGGGGAGCTGTTTTTT
j_call: TRBJ2-7; d_call: NA; v_call: TRBV20-1; clone_size: NA; cdr3_aa: CSARSPLGSYEQYF; cdr3_nt: TGCAGTGCTAGGTCCCCCTTGGGCTCCTACGAGCAGTACTTC
j_call: TRBJ2-5; d_call: NA; v_call: TRBV12-3/TRBV12-4; clone_size: NA; cdr3_aa: CASSRDARAETQYF; cdr3_nt: TGTGCCAGCAGTCGGGATGCCAGGGCGGAGACCCAGTACTTC
j_call: TRBJ2-2; d_call: NA; v_call: TRBV12-3/TRBV12-4; clone_size: many; cdr3_aa: CASRLPNTGELFF; cdr3_nt: TGTGCCAGCAGGCTTCCGAACACCGGGGAGCTGTTTTTT
j_call: TRBJ2-1; d_call: NA; v_call: TRBV13; clone_size: few; cdr3_aa: CASSSLTERTDNEQFF; cdr3_nt: TGTGCCAGCAGCTCCCTAACAGAACGAACCGACAATGAGCAGTTCTTC
j_call: TRBJ2-3; d_call: NA; v_call: TRBV20-1; clone_size: many; cdr3_aa: CSASLLAGNTDTQYF; cdr3_nt: TGCAGTGCTAGTCTGTTGGCGGGAAATACAGATACGCAGTATTTT
j_call: TRBJ1-6; d_call: TRBD1; v_call: TRBV27; clone_size: once; cdr3_aa: CASSLSIGDRAYNSPLHF; cdr3_nt: TGTGCCAGCAGTTTATCGATCGGGGACAGAGCTTATAATTCACCCCTCCACTTT
j_call: TRBJ2-2; d_call: TRBD2; v_call: TRBV20-1; clone_size: few; cdr3_aa: CSAPGPIPGLTSGELFF; cdr3_nt: TGCAGTGCCCCCGGACCTATACCGGGACTAACGTCCGGGGAGCTGTTTTTT
j_call: TRBJ1-2; d_call: NA; v_call: TRBV20-1; clone_size: NA; cdr3_aa: CSARGGRFANYGYTF; cdr3_nt: TGCAGTGCTAGGGGGGGAAGGTTCGCTAACTATGGCTACACCTTC
j_call: TRBJ2-3; d_call: NA; v_call: TRBV10-3; clone_size: few; cdr3_aa: CACRDGTGTDTQYF; cdr3_nt: TGTGCTTGCAGAGACGGGACTGGCACAGATACGCAGTATTTT
j_call: TRBJ2-3; d_call: TRBD2; v_call: TRBV20-1; clone_size: many; cdr3_aa: CSARLAGRSTHTQYF; cdr3_nt: TGCAGTGCTAGACTAGCGGGAAGGTCAACACATACGCAGTATTTT
j_call: TRBJ2-3; d_call: NA; v_call: TRBV4-3; clone_size: NA; cdr3_aa: CASSQERQSTDTQYF; cdr3_nt: TGCGCCAGCAGCCAAGAAAGACAGAGCACAGATACGCAGTATTTT
j_call: TRBJ2-1; d_call: NA; v_call: TRBV4-2; clone_size: few; cdr3_aa: CASSHLSVRSSYNEQFF; cdr3_nt: TGTGCCAGCAGCCACCTTAGCGTTAGAAGCTCCTACAATGAGCAGTTCTTC
j_call: TRBJ2-3; d_call: NA; v_call: TRBV30; clone_size: NA; cdr3_aa: CACRGISGSTDTQYF; cdr3_nt: TGTGCCTGTCGAGGTATTAGCGGATCCACAGATACGCAGTATTTT
j_call: TRBJ2-5; d_call: NA; v_call: TRBV18; clone_size: few; cdr3_aa: CASSQGRSETQYF; cdr3_nt: TGTGCCAGCTCACAAGGGAGGTCGGAGACCCAGTACTTC
j_call: TRBJ1-5; d_call: TRBD1; v_call: TRBV12-3/TRBV12-4; clone_size: many; cdr3_aa: CASRRQGVGEPQHF; cdr3_nt: TGTGCCAGCAGGCGACAGGGGGTCGGGGAGCCCCAGCATTTT
j_call: TRBJ2-5; d_call: TRBD1; v_call: TRBV15; clone_size: NA; cdr3_aa: CATSRGDSQETQYF; cdr3_nt: TGTGCCACCAGCAGGGGGGACAGCCAAGAGACCCAGTACTTC
j_call: TRBJ1-2; d_call: NA; v_call: TRBV19; clone_size: few; cdr3_aa: CASSMGSGVYGYTF; cdr3_nt: TGTGCCAGTAGTATGGGGTCTGGAGTCTATGGCTACACCTTC
j_call: TRBJ2-7; d_call: NA; v_call: TRBV11-2; clone_size: few; cdr3_aa: CASSLVRSFYEQYF; cdr3_nt: TGTGCCAGCAGCTTAGTCAGGAGTTTCTACGAGCAGTACTTC
j_call: TRBJ2-7; d_call: NA; v_call: TRBV3-1; clone_size: NA; cdr3_aa: CASSQVKNEQYF; cdr3_nt: TGTGCCAGCAGCCAAGTCAAGAACGAGCAGTACTTC
j_call: TRBJ2-1; d_call: TRBD2; v_call: TRBV5-1; clone_size: many; cdr3_aa: CASSFGLAGGNEQFF; cdr3_nt: TGCGCCAGCAGCTTCGGGCTAGCGGGGGGTAATGAGCAGTTCTTC
j_call: TRBJ2-5; d_call: NA; v_call: TRBV5-6; clone_size: NA; cdr3_aa: CASSSAGLQETQYF; cdr3_nt: TGTGCCAGCAGCTCGGCGGGTCTTCAAGAGACCCAGTACTTC
j_call: TRBJ2-3; d_call: TRBD2; v_call: TRBV20-1; clone_size: few; cdr3_aa: CSARAPRASGGATDTQYF; cdr3_nt: TGCAGTGCTAGGGCTCCTAGGGCTAGCGGGGGGGCCACAGATACGCAGTATTTT
j_call: TRBJ2-1; d_call: NA; v_call: TRBV5-5; clone_size: few; cdr3_aa: CASSLTGTSFSGGFF; cdr3_nt: TGTGCCAGCAGCTTGACCGGGACCAGCTTCTCCGGAGGGTTCTTC
j_call: TRBJ2-3; d_call: TRBD2; v_call: TRBV3-1; clone_size: NA; cdr3_aa: CASSPSGGAYNTQYF; cdr3_nt: TGTGCCAGCAGCCCCAGCGGGGGGGCTTATAATACGCAGTATTTT